The present T cell receptor (beta chain) was sequenced within a study of blood T cell repertoires in COVID-19. Trimming stripped 0 bases from V and 0 bases from J, with 11 bases between. CDR1 MNHEY and CDR2 SVGEGT come from the germline V gene. CDR3 length: 16 residues. Repertoires were generated with immunoSEQ multiplex PCR, while TCRdb's copy carries only in-frame clones and drops some. The data hold tens of thousands of clones, with 75% to 90% observed a single time. This sequence originates from a human donor in a cohort sampled during active COVID-19. V and J are TRBV6-2 or TRBV6-3 and TRBJ1-2; D not certain. The sample comprised peripheral blood. The CDR3 DNA follows: TGTGCCAGCAGTTACTCTGGCGGGTACTCTAACTATGGCTACACCTTC. This sequence encodes CASSYSGGYSNYGYTF.